This T cell receptor beta chain was found in a study of T cell repertoires in cytomegalovirus infection. Across the whole study: Indications of both CMV infection and matching HLA type were provided by public TCR beta signatures. Findings of the study overall: Public TCR beta family frequency separated CMV-and-HLA carriers, including in an independent cohort.

MiXCR, applied by TCRdb to the reads, yields one record per CDR3 protein. Of more than 150,000 distinct CDR3 sequences in the sample, roughly 19% were seen once. A note on this clonotype: The antigen is not known.

Sequencing was performed on PBMCs. The source is a human donor in good health (CMV status not recorded). Some clones in this sample may be carry-over from other donors' samples.

The CDR3 DNA follows: TGTGCCACCCCATCCCAGGATAGGGGGGGGGTCAGCTATGGCTACACCTTC. Protein product: CATPSQDRGGVSYGYTF. The chain joins TRBV19 to TRBJ1-2, with D perhaps matching TRBD1 (6 bases). Trimming took 10 bases from V and 4 from J, leaving 28 bases between them. CDR1 LNHDA and CDR2 SQIVND come from the germline V gene (reference sequence). This CDR3 is 17 amino acids long.